A selection of T cell receptor beta chains follows, all from one sample in a study of PD-1 blockade in classical Hodgkin lymphoma. Libraries were prepared by immunoSEQ multiplex PCR; TCRdb keeps only in-frame clonotypes and omits some of them. The top ten clones hold approximately 8.8% of a sample with around 36,000 clones, 87% of them seen once. Sequenced here: peripheral blood mononuclear cells (PBMCs), sampled at baseline. Receptor source: a human donor with classical Hodgkin lymphoma. Both conserved end residues are part of each CDR3. The D gene is left open where the match is weak. Clone size is stated in some rows and not others, as once, few, many or a class when expanded.

d_gene,abundance,j_gene,v_gene,CDR3aa,CDR3nt
TRBD2,-,TRBJ2-2,TRBV9,CASSVEGLVVTGELFF,TGTGCCAGCAGCGTAGAGGGACTAGTAGTCACCGGGGAGCTGTTTTTT
-,-,TRBJ1-6,TRBV5-6,CASSLWANNSPLHF,TGTGCCAGCAGCTTGTGGGCGAATAATTCACCCCTCCACTTT
-,-,TRBJ1-4,TRBV29-1,CSVAGADATNEKLFF,TGCAGCGTTGCTGGGGCGGACGCGACTAATGAAAAACTGTTTTTT
TRBD2,once,TRBJ2-1,TRBV9,CASSAGGPSGSNEQFF,TGTGCCAGCAGCGCAGGCGGACCTAGCGGCAGCAATGAGCAGTTCTTC
-,-,TRBJ1-4,TRBV5-1,CASSLQDRVNEKLFF,TGCGCCAGCAGCCTCCAGGACCGGGTTAATGAAAAACTGTTTTTT
-,-,TRBJ1-2,TRBV6-5,CASSSLVGGYTF,TGTGCCAGCAGTTCCCTTGTTGGTGGCTACACCTTC
-,-,TRBJ2-1,TRBV6-6,CASSYFRELYNEQFF,TGTGCCAGCAGTTACTTTCGGGAGCTCTACAATGAGCAGTTCTTC
-,-,TRBJ1-3,TRBV6-1,CASRVSGYSGNTIYF,TGTGCCAGCAGAGTCTCAGGGTACTCTGGAAACACCATATATTTT
TRBD1,-,TRBJ1-4,TRBV4-1,CASSQEQGLATNEKLFF,TGCGCCAGCAGCCAAGAACAGGGGCTGGCAACTAATGAAAAACTGTTTTTT
-,-,TRBJ2-1,TRBV6-5,CASSSPRAGQFF,TGTGCCAGCAGTTCGCCTAGGGCCGGGCAGTTCTTC
-,-,TRBJ1-4,TRBV25-1,CASRITRFGPSGDEKLFF,TGTGCCAGCAGGATAACGAGATTTGGACCCTCAGGTGATGAAAAACTGTTTTTT
-,-,TRBJ2-5,TRBV5-1,CASSLWGSVTVETQYF,TGCGCCAGCAGCTTGTGGGGGAGTGTGACAGTAGAGACCCAGTACTTC
-,-,TRBJ1-1,TRBV7-3,CASSLLGGPEAFF,TGTGCCAGCAGCTTACTAGGGGGGCCTGAAGCTTTCTTT
-,-,TRBJ2-3,TRBV6-5,CASSYSPGTDTQYF,TGTGCCAGCAGTTACTCGCCAGGCACAGATACGCAGTATTTT
-,-,TRBJ2-2,TRBV5-6,CASSLLVEDTGELFF,TGTGCCAGCAGCTTGTTGGTCGAAGACACCGGGGAGCTGTTTTTT
-,-,TRBJ1-2,TRBV9,CASSAQGGALGYTF,TGTGCCAGCAGCGCCCAAGGGGGGGCGCTTGGCTACACCTTC
TRBD1,-,TRBJ2-5,TRBV18,CASSQNQGVETQYF,TGTGCCAGCTCACAAAACCAGGGGGTAGAGACCCAGTACTTC
-,-,TRBJ1-1,TRBV10-3,CAISEWAGTEAFF,TGTGCCATCAGTGAGTGGGCAGGTACTGAAGCTTTCTTT
-,-,TRBJ1-2,TRBV5-4,CASSLNYGYTF,TGTGCCAGCAGCTTGAACTATGGCTACACCTTC
TRBD1,once,TRBJ2-7,TRBV19,CASSTRTGISYEQYF,TGTGCCAGTAGTACCAGGACAGGAATTTCCTACGAGCAGTACTTC
-,once,TRBJ2-5,TRBV2,CASSERGVGETQYF,TGTGCCAGCAGTGAGAGGGGCGTAGGGGAGACCCAGTACTTC
-,-,TRBJ1-2,TRBV7-2,CASSPYIAVDSPTGGYTF,TGTGCCAGCAGCCCGTATATCGCCGTAGACAGCCCGACGGGCGGCTACACCTTC
-,-,TRBJ2-7,TRBV6-5,CASSFRSGRSYEQYF,TGTGCCAGCAGTTTTCGATCGGGACGCTCCTACGAGCAGTACTTC
TRBD1,-,TRBJ2-7,TRBV5-1,CASSGPGQGYEQYF,TGCGCCAGCAGCGGACCGGGACAGGGCTACGAGCAGTACTTC
-,-,TRBJ2-1,TRBV19,CATALTGLSYNEQFF,TGTGCCACCGCCTTAACAGGACTCTCCTACAATGAGCAGTTCTTC
TRBD1,once,TRBJ2-7,TRBV23-1,CASSHRDRGGGEQYF,TGCGCCAGCAGTCATCGGGACAGGGGGGGCGGCGAGCAGTACTTC
-,-,TRBJ1-2,TRBV2,CASSDGGSLYYGYTF,TGTGCCAGCAGTGACGGAGGAAGCCTTTACTATGGCTACACCTTC
-,-,TRBJ1-2,TRBV28,CASSLGGHGYTF,TGTGCCAGCAGTTTAGGAGGGCATGGCTACACCTTC
TRBD2,once,TRBJ2-4,TRBV19,CASNMGGLVTKNIQYF,TGTGCCAGTAACATGGGGGGACTAGTGACGAAAAACATTCAGTACTTC
-,-,TRBJ2-5,TRBV15,CATSTRTGQETQYF,TGTGCCACCAGCACCCGGACGGGACAAGAGACCCAGTACTTC